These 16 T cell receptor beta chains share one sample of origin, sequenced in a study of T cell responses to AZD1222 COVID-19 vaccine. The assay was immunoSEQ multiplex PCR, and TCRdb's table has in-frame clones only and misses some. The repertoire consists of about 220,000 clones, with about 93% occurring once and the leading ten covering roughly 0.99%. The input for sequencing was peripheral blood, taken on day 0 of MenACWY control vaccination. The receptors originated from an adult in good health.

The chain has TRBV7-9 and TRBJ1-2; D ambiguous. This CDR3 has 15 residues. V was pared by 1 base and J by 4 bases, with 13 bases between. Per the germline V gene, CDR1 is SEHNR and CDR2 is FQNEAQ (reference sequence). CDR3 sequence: CASSLELGIAYGYTF. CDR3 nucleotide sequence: TGTGCCAGCAGCTTAGAGCTGGGGATCGCCTATGGCTACACCTTC.

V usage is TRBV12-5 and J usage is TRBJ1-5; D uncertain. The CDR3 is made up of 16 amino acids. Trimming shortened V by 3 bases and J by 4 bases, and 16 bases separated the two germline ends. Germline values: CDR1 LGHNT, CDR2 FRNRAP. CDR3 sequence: CASGFSLIFSNQPQHF. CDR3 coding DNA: TGTGCTAGTGGTTTCTCCCTCATTTTTTCTAATCAGCCCCAGCATTTT.

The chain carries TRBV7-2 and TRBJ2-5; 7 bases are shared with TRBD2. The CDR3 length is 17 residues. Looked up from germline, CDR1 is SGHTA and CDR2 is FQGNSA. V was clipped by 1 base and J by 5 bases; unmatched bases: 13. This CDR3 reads CASSLVPATGGTETQYF. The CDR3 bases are TGTGCCAGCAGCTTAGTCCCCGCGACGGGAGGTACGGAGACCCAGTACTTC.

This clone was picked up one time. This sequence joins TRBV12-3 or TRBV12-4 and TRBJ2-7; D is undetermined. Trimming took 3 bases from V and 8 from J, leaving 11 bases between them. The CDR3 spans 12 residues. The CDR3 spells CASSLATSQQYF. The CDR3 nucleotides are TGTGCCAGCAGTTTGGCGACTTCACAGCAGTACTTC.

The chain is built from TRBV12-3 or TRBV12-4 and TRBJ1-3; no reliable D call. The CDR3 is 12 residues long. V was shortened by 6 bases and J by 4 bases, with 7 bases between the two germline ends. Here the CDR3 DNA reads TGTGCCAGCAGCCGCCAAGGAAACACCATATATTTT. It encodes CASSRQGNTIYF.

The chain's CDR3 is CASSLEKGQTQYF. CDR3 in DNA: TGTGCCAGCAGTCTGGAAAAGGGTCAGACCCAGTACTTC. This chain connects TRBV6-5 to TRBJ2-5; D call uncertain. Trimming stripped 5 bases from V and 6 bases from J, with 13 bases between. This CDR3 comprises 13 residues. Per germline, CDR1 MNHEY and CDR2 SVGAGI.

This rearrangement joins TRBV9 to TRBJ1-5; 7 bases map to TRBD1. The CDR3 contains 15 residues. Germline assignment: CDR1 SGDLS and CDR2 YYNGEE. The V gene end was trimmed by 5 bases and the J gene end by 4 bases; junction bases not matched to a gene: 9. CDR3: CASRSSGTANQPQHF. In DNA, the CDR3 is TGTGCCAGCAGGTCTTCCGGGACAGCTAATCAGCCCCAGCATTTT.

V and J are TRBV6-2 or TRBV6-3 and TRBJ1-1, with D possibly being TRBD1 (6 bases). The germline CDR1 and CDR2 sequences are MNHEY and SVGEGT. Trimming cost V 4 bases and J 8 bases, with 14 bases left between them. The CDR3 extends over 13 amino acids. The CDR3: CASSSDTGMEAFF. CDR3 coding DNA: TGTGCCAGCAGTTCCGACACAGGGATGGAAGCTTTCTTT.

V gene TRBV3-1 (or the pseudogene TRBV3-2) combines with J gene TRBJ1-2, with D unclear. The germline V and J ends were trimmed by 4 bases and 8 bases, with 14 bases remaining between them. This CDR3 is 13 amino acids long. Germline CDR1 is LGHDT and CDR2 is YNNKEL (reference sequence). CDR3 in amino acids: CASSLLVPRGYTF. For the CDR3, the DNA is TGTGCCAGCAGCCTGTTGGTCCCCCGGGGCTACACCTTC.

In nucleotides, the CDR3 is TGTGCCAGCAGTTCAATGGGACTAGGAGAGCAGTTCTTC. Translated: CASSSMGLGEQFF. The rearrangement links TRBV6-5 to TRBJ2-1; 8 positions match TRBD2. Per the germline V gene, CDR1 is MNHEY and CDR2 is SVGAGI. V lost 4 bases to trimming and J lost 10 bases; unmatched junction nucleotides: 6. The CDR3 is made up of 13 amino acids.

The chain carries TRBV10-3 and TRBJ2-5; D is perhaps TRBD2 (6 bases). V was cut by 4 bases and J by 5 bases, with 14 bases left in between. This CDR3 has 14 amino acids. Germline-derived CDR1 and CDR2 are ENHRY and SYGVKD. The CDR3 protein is CAISGTGTGETQYF. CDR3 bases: TGTGCCATCAGTGGCACCGGGACTGGGGAGACCCAGTACTTC.

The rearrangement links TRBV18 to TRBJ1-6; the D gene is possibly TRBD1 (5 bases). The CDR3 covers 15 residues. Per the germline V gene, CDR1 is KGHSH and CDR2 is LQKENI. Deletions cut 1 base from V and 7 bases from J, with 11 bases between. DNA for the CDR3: TGTGCCAGCTCACCACTGGGGGAGGAGAATTCACCCCTCCACTTT. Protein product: CASSPLGEENSPLHF.

The CDR3 DNA sequence: TGTGCCAGCAGCCCGGGACAGGAGGCGACCCAGTACTTC. Amino acids: CASSPGQEATQYF. This sequence joins TRBV5-4 and TRBJ2-5; 8 bases line up with TRBD1. J gave up 7 bases and V 4 bases, and 6 bases lay outside the gene matches. The CDR3 has 13 amino acids. CDR1 is SGHNT, CDR2 YYREEE, per germline (reference sequence).

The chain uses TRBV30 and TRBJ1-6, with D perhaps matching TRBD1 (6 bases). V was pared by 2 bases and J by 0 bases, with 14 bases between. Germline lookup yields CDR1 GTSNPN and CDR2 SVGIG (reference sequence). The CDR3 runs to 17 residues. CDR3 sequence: CAWSKSQGSSYNSPLHF. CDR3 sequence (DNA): TGTGCCTGGAGTAAATCCCAGGGGAGCTCCTATAATTCACCCCTCCACTTT.

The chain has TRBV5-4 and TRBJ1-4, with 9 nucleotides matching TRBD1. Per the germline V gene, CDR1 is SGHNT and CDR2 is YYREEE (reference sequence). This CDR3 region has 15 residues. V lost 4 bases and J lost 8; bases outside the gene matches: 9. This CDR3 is CASSRPTGGSEKLFF. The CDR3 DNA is TGTGCCAGCAGCCGACCGACAGGGGGAAGCGAAAAACTGTTTTTT.

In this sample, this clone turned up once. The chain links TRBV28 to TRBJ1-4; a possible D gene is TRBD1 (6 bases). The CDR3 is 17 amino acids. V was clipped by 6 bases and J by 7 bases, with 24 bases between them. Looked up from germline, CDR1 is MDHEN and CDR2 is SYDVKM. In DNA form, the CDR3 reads TGTGCCAGCAGGAGGACAGCCGGGATTTCGGGGAGTGAAAAACTGTTTTTT. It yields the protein CASRRTAGISGSEKLFF.